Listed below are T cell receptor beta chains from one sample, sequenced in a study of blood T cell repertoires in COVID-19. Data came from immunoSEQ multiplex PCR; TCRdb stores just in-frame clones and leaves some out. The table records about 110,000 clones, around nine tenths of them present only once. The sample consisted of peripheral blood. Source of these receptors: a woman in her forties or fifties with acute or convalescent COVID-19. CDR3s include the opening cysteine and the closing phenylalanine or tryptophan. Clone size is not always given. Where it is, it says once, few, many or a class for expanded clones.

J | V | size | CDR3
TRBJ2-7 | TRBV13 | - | CASSYRTSGSTAYEQYF
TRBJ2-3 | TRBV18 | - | CASSPREGTDTQYF
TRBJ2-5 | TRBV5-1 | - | CASSFLGTGGWTQYF
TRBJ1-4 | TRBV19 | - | CASSMGGATNEKLFF
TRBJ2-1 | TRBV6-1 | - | CASSELGSGLAGGPGRVF
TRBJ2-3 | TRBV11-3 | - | CASSPRGSTDTQYF
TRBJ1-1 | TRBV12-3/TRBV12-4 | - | CASTLRGTEAFF
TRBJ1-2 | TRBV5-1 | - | CASSFNGRALDGYTF
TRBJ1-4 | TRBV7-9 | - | CASSLGTGAGANEKLFF
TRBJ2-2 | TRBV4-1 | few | CASSQDRAANTGELFF
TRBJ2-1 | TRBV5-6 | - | CASSPFGAGGGNEQFF
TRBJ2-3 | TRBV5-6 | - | CASSLGLGRAVDTQYF
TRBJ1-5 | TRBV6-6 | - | CASSPSAQGSNQPQHF
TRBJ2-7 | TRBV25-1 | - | CASSDTSGPYEQYF
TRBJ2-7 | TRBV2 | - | CASRAAGGAGGYEQYF
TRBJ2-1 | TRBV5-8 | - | CASSLTLVQQFF
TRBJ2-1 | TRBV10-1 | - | CASSESWSPHEQFF
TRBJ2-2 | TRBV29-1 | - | CSVRRGGTGELFF
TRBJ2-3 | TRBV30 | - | CARSRGGTDTQYF
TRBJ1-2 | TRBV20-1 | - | CSASVGRGDYGYTF
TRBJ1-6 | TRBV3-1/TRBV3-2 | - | CASSPGQGGNSPLHF
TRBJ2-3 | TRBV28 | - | CASSVQSGRSTDTQYF